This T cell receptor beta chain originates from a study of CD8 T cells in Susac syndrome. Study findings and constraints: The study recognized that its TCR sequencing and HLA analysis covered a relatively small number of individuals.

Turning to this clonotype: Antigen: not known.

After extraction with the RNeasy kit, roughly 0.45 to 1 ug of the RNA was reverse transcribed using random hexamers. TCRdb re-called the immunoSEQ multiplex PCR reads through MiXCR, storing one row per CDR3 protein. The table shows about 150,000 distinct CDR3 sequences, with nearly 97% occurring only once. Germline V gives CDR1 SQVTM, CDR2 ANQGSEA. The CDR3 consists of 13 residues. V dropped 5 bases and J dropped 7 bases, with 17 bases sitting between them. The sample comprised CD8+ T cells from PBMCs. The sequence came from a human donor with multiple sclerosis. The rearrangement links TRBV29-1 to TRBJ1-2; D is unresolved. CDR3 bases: TGCAGCGTTATAGCAACGGACGTCGGTGGCTACACCTTC. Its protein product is CSVIATDVGGYTF.